Listed here are 3 T cell receptor beta chains from one sample, sequenced in a study of Graves' ophthalmopathy and Graves' hyperthyroidism. RNA transcripts were the template, and TCR beta CDR3 regions were amplified from them. HTBI primers served in a first-round RT-PCR, which a second-round multiplex PCR followed. TCRdb fed the multiplex PCR reads into MiXCR, producing one record per CDR3 protein. The sample yields 680,000 or so distinct CDR3 sequences, 22% seen once. Sequenced sample: peripheral blood. These receptor sequences come from a woman between 18 and 29 years old with stable Graves' hyperthyroidism. Some clones in this sample may be carry-over from other donors' samples.

The rearrangement uses TRBV12-3 or TRBV12-4 and TRBJ2-7; possibly TRBD2 for D (5 bases). V was pared by 3 bases and J by 6 bases, with 15 bases between. The CDR3 is made up of 14 amino acids. CDR3 in amino acids: CASSFGGGTAEQYF. In nucleotides, the CDR3 is TGTGCCAGCAGTTTCGGAGGAGGTACGGCCGAGCAGTACTTC.

Points on this clonotype: The conserved phenylalanine or tryptophan normally closing the CDR3 is absent here, so this likely arose from a read error. No DNA is shown, since the ends of the CDR3 on it are uncertain; the CDR3 is the one TCRdb lists. V is TRBV27 and J is TRBJ2-7; whether TRBD1, the table's D call, matches the DNA was not checked. Germline CDR1 and CDR2: MNHEY and SMNVEV (reference sequence). 11 amino acids form the CDR3, both terminal residues included. CDR3 loop: CASKSGTGAPL.

The CDR3 DNA is TGTGCCAGCAGTTCCGGACAGAATGGGCACGAGCAGTACTTC. Protein sequence: CASSSGQNGHEQYF. The chain joins TRBV6-5 to TRBJ2-7; maybe TRBD1 (6 bases). Trimming removed 4 bases from V and 5 bases from J, with 15 bases in between. The CDR3 extends over 14 amino acids. In germline, CDR1 is MNHEY, CDR2 SVGAGI.